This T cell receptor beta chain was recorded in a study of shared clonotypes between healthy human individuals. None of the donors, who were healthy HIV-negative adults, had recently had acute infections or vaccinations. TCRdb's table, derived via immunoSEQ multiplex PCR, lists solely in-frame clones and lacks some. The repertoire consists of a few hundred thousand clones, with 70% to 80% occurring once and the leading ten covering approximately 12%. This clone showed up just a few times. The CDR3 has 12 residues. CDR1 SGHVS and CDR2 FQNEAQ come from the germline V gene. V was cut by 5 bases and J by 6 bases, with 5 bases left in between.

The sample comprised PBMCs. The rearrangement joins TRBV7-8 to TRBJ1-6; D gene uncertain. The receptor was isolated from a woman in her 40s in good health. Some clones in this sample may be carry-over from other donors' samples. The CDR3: CASSRSNSPLHF. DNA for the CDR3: TGTGCCAGCAGCCGTTCTAATTCACCCCTCCACTTT.